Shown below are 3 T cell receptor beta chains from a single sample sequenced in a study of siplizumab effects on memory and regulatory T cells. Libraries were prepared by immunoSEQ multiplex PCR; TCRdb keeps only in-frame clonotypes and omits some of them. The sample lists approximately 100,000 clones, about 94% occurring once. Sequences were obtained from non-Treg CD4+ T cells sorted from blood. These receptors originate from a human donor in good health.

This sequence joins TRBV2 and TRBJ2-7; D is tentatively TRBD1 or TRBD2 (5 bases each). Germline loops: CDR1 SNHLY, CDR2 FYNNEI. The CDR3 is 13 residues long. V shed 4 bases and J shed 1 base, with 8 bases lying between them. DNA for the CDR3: TGTGCCAGCAGTGCCGGGGCATCCTACGAGCAGTACTTC. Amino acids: CASSAGASYEQYF.

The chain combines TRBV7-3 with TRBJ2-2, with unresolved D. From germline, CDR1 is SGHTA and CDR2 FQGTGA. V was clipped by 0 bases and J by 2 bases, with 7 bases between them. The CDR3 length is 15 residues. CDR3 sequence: CASSLTPPNTGELFF. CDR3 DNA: TGTGCCAGCAGCTTAACTCCGCCTAACACCGGGGAGCTGTTTTTT.

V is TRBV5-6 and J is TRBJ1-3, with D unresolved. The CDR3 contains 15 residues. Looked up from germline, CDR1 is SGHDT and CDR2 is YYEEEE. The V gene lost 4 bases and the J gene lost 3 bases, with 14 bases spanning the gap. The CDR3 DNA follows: TGTGCCAGCAGCCCACTAATAGCGGGTGGAAACACCATATATTTT. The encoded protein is CASSPLIAGGNTIYF.